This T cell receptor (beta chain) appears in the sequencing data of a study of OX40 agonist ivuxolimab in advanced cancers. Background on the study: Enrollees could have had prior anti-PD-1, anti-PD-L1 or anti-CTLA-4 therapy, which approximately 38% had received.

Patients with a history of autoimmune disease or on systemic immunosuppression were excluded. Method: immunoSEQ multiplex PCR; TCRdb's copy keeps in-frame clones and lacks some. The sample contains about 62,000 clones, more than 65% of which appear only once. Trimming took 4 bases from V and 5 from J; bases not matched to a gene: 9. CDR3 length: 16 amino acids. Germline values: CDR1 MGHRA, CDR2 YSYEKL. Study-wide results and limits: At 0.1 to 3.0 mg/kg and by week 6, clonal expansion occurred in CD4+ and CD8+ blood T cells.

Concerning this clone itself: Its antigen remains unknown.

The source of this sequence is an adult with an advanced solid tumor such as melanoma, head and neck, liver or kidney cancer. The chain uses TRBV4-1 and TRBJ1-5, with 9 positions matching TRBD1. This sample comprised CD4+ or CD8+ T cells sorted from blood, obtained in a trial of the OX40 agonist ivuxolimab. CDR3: CASSRTLDRGDQPQHF. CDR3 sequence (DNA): TGCGCCAGCAGCCGGACCTTGGACAGGGGAGATCAGCCCCAGCATTTT.